This TCR beta chain was retrieved from a study of CD8 T cells in ankylosing spondylitis. General study results and limits: Typical of ankylosing spondylitis blood, it appeared, was a TCR beta motif of eight highly homologous variants. Disease-linked clones were CD8+ and relatively rare in peripheral blood.

This CDR3 is built from 15 residues. Per germline, CDR1 SSHAT and CDR2 FNYEAQ (reference sequence). In this sample, this clonotype turned up many times. Its cognate antigen is unknown. At one boundary the junction diverges from the germline segment, which might be a read error. Quantitative barcoded 5'-RACE was used to prepare TCR beta libraries. Each CDR3 protein is one row after TCRdb ran MiXCR on the 5' RACE reads. Of about 840,000 distinct CDR3 sequences listed, 10% to 15% are singletons. The TCR was taken from a male donor with ankylosing spondylitis. The chain is built from TRBV7-7 and TRBJ2-1; the match to TRBD2 covers 12 bases. Sequencing was carried out using blood, either unsorted or a sorted T cell fraction (not recorded which). CDR3 residues: CASSLLLAGGNEQFF. The CDR3 DNA reads TGTGCTAGCAGCTTATTACTAGCGGGAGGCAATGAGCAGTTCTTC.